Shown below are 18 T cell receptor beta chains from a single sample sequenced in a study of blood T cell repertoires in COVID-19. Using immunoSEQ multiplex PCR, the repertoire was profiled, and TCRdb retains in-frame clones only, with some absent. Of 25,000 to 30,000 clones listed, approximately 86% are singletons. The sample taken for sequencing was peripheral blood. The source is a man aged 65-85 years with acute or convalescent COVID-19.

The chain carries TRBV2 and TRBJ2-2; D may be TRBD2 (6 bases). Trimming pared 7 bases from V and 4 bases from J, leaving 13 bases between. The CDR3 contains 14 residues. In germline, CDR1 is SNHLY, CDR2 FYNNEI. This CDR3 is CASKMTGSTGELFF. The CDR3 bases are TGTGCCAGCAAAATGACCGGGAGCACCGGGGAGCTGTTTTTT.

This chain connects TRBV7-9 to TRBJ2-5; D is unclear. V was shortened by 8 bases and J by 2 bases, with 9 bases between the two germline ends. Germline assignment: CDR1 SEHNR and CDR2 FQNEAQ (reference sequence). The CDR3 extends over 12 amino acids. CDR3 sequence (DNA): TGTGCCAGCGGTTGGGCGCAAGAGACCCAGTACTTC. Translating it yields CASGWAQETQYF.

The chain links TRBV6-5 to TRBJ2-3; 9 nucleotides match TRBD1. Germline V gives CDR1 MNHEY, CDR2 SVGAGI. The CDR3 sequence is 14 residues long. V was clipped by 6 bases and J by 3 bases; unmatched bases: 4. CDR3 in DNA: TGTGCCAGCAGACGGACAGGGGAAACAGATACGCAGTATTTT. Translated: CASRRTGETDTQYF.

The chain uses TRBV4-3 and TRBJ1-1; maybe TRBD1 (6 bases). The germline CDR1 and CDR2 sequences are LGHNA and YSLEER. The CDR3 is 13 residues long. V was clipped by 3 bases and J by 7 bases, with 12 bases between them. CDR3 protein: CASSHSTGSEAFF. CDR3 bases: TGCGCCAGCAGCCACTCTACAGGGAGTGAAGCTTTCTTT.

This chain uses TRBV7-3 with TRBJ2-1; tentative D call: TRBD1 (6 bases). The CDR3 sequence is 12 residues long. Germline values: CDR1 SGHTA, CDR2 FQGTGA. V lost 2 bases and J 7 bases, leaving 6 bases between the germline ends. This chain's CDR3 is CASSLQGNEQFF. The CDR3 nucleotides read TGTGCCAGCAGCTTACAGGGGAATGAGCAGTTCTTC.

The CDR3 DNA is TGTGCCAGCAGTGTACAAACAGGGGCGAGTAATGAAAAACTGTTTTTT. Translated, it gives CASSVQTGASNEKLFF. V gene TRBV6-1 combines with J gene TRBJ1-4; 7 bases match TRBD1. The CDR3 contains 16 residues. Germline CDR1 MNHNS, CDR2 SASEGT. The V gene end was trimmed by 4 bases and the J gene end by 4 bases; junction bases not matched to a gene: 9.

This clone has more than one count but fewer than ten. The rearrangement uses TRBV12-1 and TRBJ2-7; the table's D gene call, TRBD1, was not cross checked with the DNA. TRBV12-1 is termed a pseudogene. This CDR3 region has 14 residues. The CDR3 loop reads CASSSGQGGYEQYF. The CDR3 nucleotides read TGTGCCAGCAGCTCGGGACAGGGTGGGTACGAGCAGTACTTC.

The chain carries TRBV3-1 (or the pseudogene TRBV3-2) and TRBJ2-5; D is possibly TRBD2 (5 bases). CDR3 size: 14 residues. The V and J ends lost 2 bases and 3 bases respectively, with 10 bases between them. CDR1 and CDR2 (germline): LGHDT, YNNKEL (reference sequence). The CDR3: CASSQQAAKETQYF. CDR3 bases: TGTGCCAGCAGCCAACAAGCGGCCAAAGAGACCCAGTACTTC.

The CDR3 coding sequence is TGTGCCAGCACCCTAGACCAGGGAGGAAACACCATATATTTT. This sequence encodes CASTLDQGGNTIYF. The chain employs TRBV6-5 and TRBJ1-3, with D possibly matching TRBD1 (5 bases). The CDR3 is made up of 14 amino acids. With 7 bases removed from V and 4 bases from J, the gap between germline ends came to 14 bases. Germline V lookup: CDR1 MNHEY, CDR2 SVGAGI.

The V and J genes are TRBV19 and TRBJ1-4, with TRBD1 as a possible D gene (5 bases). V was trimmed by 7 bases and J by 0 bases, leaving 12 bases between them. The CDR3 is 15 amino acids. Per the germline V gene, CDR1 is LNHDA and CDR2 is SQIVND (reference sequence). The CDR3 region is CASTLTATTNEKLFF. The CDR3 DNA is TGTGCCAGTACCCTGACAGCTACAACTAATGAAAAACTGTTTTTT.

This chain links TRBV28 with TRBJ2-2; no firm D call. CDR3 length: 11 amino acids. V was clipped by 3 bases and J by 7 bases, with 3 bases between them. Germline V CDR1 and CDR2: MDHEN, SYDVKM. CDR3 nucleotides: TGTGCCAGCAGTTTCGTCGGGGAGCTGTTTTTT. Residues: CASSFVGELFF.

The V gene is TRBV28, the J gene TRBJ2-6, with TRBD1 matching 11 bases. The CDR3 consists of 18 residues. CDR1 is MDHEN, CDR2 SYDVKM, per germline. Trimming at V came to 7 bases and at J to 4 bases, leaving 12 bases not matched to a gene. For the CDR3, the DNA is TGTGCCAGCATTGCGAGGGGGACAGGGGGTTCCGGGGCCAACGTCCTGACTTTC. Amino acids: CASIARGTGGSGANVLTF.

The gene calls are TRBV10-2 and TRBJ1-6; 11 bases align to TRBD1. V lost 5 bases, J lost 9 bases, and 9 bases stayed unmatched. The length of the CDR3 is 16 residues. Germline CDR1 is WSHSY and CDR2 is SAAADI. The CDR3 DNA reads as TGCGCCAGCAGTCTGACGGGACAGGGGGACGGTTCACCCCTCCACTTT. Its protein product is CASSLTGQGDGSPLHF.

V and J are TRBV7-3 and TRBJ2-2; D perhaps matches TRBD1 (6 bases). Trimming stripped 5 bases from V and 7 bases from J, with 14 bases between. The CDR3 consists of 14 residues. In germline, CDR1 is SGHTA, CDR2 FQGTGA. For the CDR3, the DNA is TGTGCCAGCAGCCCTACAGGGATGGGCGGGGAGCTGTTTTTT. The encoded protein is CASSPTGMGGELFF.

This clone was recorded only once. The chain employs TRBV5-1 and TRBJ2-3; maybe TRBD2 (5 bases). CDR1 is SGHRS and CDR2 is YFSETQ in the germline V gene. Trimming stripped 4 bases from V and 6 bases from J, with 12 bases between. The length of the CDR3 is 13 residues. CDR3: CASSPLGVDTQYF. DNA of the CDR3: TGCGCCAGCAGCCCGTTGGGAGTCGATACGCAGTATTTT.

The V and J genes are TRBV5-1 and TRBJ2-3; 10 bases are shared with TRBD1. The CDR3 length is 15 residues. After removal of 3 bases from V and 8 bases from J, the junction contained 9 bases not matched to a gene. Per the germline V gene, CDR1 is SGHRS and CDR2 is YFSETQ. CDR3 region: CASSWGDRGRGTQYF. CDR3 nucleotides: TGCGCCAGCAGCTGGGGCGACAGGGGGCGCGGTACGCAGTATTTT.

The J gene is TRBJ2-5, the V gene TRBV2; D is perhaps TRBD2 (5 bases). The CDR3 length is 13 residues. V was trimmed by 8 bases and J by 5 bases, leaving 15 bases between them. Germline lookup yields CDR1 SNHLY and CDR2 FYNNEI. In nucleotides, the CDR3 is TGTGCCAGCCTTGCTCTAGGGAGCGAGACCCAGTACTTC. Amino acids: CASLALGSETQYF.

CDR3 sequence: CASSFTGGPETQYF. Written as DNA, the CDR3 is TGTGCCAGCAGTTTTACAGGGGGCCCAGAGACCCAGTACTTC. This chain links TRBV5-4 with TRBJ2-5; 9 bases agree with TRBD1. The germline V gene encodes CDR1 SGHNT and CDR2 YYREEE (reference sequence). V was clipped by 5 bases and J by 4 bases; unmatched bases: 6. The CDR3 loop spans 14 amino acids.